The present TCR beta chain was sequenced within a study of T cell clusters in autoimmune cytopenias. The CDR3 has 14 residues. TRB was amplified by touch-down multiplex PCR, primer pools A and B combined. After re-calling the multiplex PCR reads, TCRdb lists one entry per CDR3 protein, DNA absent. Seen in this sample are approximately 15,000 distinct CDR3 sequences; the ten most common clones hold 3.6%. TRB amplification used 200 to 250 ng of peripheral blood genomic DNA. In addition, the sample was reused for a study of T cell repertoires in aging, cancer and after chemotherapy.

The sample consisted of peripheral blood. The chain couples TRBV12-3 or TRBV12-4 to TRBJ2-5; TCRdb gives TRBD1 as the D gene, but with no DNA this cannot be confirmed. This TCR came from a human donor in good health. The CDR3 is CASRRGTGEETQYF.